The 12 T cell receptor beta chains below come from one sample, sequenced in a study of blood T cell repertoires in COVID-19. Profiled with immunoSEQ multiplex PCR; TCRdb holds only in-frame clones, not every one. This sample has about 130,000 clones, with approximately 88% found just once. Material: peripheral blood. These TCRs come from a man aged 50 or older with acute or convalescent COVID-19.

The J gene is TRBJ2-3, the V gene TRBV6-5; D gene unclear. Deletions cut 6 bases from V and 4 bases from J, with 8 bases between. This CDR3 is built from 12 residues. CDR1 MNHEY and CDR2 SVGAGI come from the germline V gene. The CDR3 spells CASSPIADTQYF. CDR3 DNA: TGTGCCAGCAGCCCCATTGCAGATACGCAGTATTTT.

Here the CDR3 reads CASSLSGHYGYTF. The CDR3 region has the DNA TGTGCCAGCAGTTTGTCCGGACATTATGGCTACACCTTC. This sequence joins TRBV12-3 or TRBV12-4 and TRBJ1-2; D possibly corresponds to TRBD1 (5 bases). The CDR3 totals 13 residues. The germline V and J ends were trimmed by 3 bases and 5 bases, with 10 bases remaining between them.

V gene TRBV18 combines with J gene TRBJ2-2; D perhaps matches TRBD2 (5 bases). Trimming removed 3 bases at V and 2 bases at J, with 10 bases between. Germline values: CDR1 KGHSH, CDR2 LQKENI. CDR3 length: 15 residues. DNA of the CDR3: TGTGCCAGCTCACCGCTGGCGGGTAACACCGGGGAGCTGTTTTTT. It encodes CASSPLAGNTGELFF.

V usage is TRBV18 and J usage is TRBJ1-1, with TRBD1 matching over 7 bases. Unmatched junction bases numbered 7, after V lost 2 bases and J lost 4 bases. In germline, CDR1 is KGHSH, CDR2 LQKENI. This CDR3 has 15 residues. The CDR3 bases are TGTGCCAGCTCACCAGATAGTCCAGGGGGCACTGAAGCTTTCTTT. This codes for CASSPDSPGGTEAFF.

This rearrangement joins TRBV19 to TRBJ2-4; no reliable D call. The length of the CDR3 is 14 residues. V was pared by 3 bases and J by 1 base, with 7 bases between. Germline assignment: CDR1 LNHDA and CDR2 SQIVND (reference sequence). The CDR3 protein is CASSINWAKNIQYF. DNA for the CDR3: TGTGCCAGTAGTATTAACTGGGCCAAAAACATTCAGTACTTC. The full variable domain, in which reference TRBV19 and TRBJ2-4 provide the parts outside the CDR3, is DGGITQSPKYLFRKEGQNVTLSCEQNLNHDAMYWYRQDPGQGLRLIYYSQIVNDFQKGDIAEGYSVSREKKESFPLTVTSAQKNPTAFYLCASSINWAKNIQYFGAGTRLSVL.

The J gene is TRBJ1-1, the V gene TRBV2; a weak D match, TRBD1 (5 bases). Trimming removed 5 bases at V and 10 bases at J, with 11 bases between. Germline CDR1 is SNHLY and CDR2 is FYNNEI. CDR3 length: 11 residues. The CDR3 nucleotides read TGTGCCAGCAGTTTCCCGGGGGGAGCTTTCTTT. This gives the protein CASSFPGGAFF.

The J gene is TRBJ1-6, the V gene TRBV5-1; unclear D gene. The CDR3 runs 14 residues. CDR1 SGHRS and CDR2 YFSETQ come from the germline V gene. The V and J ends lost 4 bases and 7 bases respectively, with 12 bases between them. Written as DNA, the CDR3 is TGCGCCAGCAGCCCTTCTCCGGGAAATTCACCCCTCCACTTT. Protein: CASSPSPGNSPLHF.

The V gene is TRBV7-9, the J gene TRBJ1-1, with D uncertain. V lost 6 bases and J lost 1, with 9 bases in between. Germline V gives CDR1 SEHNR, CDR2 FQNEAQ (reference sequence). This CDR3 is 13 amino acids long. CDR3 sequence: CASSPPGNTEAFF. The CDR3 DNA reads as TGTGCCAGCAGTCCCCCGGGGAACACTGAAGCTTTCTTT.

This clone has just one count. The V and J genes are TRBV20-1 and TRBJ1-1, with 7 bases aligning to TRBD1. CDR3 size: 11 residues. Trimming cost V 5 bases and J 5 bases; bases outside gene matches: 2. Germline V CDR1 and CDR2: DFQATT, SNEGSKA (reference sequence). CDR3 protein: CSAQGETEAFF. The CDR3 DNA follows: TGCAGTGCTCAGGGGGAGACTGAAGCTTTCTTT.

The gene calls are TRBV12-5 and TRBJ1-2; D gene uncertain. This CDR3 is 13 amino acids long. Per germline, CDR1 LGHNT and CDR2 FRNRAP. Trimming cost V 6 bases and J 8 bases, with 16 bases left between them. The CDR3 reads CASGQDMLRGYTF. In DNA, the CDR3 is TGTGCTAGTGGCCAAGACATGCTCCGAGGCTACACCTTC.

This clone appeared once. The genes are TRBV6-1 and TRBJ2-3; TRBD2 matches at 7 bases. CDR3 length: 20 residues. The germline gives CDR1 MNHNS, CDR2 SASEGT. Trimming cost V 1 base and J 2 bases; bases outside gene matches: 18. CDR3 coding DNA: TGTGCCAGCAGTGAAGACAAATTGGAGGGTGGGGGGGACCACACAGATACGCAGTATTTT. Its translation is CASSEDKLEGGGDHTDTQYF.

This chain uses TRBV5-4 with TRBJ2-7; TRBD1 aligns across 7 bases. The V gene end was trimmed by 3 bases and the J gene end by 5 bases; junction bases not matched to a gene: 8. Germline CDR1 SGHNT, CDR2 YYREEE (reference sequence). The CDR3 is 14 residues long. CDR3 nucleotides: TGTGCCAGCAGCTCCTCACTACAGGGGCACGAGCAGTACTTC. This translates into CASSSSLQGHEQYF.